One sample yielded the 22 T cell receptor beta chains listed below, sequenced in a study of OX40 agonist ivuxolimab in advanced cancers. The method was immunoSEQ multiplex PCR; TCRdb's version includes in-frame clones alone and lacks a portion of them. The sample records more than 70,000 clones, 80% to 90% being singletons. The specimen was CD4+ or CD8+ T cells sorted from blood, collected in a trial of the OX40 agonist ivuxolimab. Every receptor here comes from an adult with an advanced solid tumor such as melanoma, head and neck, liver or kidney cancer.

J is TRBJ1-4 and V is TRBV6-5; 7 positions agree with TRBD1. The germline gives CDR1 MNHEY, CDR2 SVGAGI. V trimming: 6 bases; J trimming: 8 bases; junction bases outside the gene matches: 9. The CDR3 runs 14 residues. CDR3 in amino acids: CASSRDRVSEKLFF. As DNA, the CDR3 is TGTGCCAGCAGCCGAGACAGGGTGAGCGAAAAACTGTTTTTT.

The chain couples TRBV6-5 to TRBJ1-5; perhaps TRBD1 as D (6 bases). The V gene's germline CDR1 is MNHEY and CDR2 SVGAGI. The CDR3 extends over 12 amino acids. The germline V and J ends were trimmed by 8 bases and 7 bases, with 12 bases remaining between them. DNA for the CDR3: TGTGCCAGCGGGGGGGGCATACAGCCCCAGCATTTT. Its protein is CASGGGIQPQHF.

The CDR3 nucleotides are TGTGCCAGCAGGGACCGACAGGGGAACACCGGGGAGCTGTTTTTT. Translation gives CASRDRQGNTGELFF. This chain uses TRBV7-3 with TRBJ2-2; 7 bases align to TRBD1. The CDR3 spans 15 residues. Looked up from germline, CDR1 is SGHTA and CDR2 is FQGTGA. V lost 6 bases and J lost 1; bases outside the gene matches: 5.

This clone was seen a few times. The chain recombines TRBV7-3 with TRBJ1-5; 8 bases fit TRBD1. Looked up from germline, CDR1 is SGHTA and CDR2 is FQGTGA. V lost 4 bases and J lost 7; bases outside the gene matches: 15. CDR3 length: 17 amino acids. The DNA of the CDR3 is TGTGCCAGCAGCTCACCGGACAGGGAGTTCTTAGGGCAGCCCCAGCATTTT. Its protein product is CASSSPDREFLGQPQHF.

The chain employs TRBV28 and TRBJ2-3; tentative D call: TRBD1 (6 bases). Trimming shortened V by 3 bases and J by 2 bases, and 9 bases separated the two germline ends. Germline V gene lookup returns CDR1 MDHEN and CDR2 SYDVKM. CDR3 length: 14 residues. CDR3 sequence: CASSLDSSTDTQYF. The CDR3 DNA follows: TGTGCCAGCAGTTTGGACAGTTCCACAGATACGCAGTATTTT.

The chain has TRBV5-4 and TRBJ1-1; D is unclear. The CDR3 contains 14 residues. Trimming cost V 0 bases and J 0 bases, with 6 bases left between them. Germline assignment: CDR1 SGHNT and CDR2 YYREEE (reference sequence). In DNA, the CDR3 is TGTGCCAGCAGCTTGGCTCTGATGAACACTGAAGCTTTCTTT. Protein product: CASSLALMNTEAFF.

The chain couples TRBV5-6 to TRBJ1-2; TRBD1 aligns across 8 bases. CDR3 length: 15 amino acids. Germline loops: CDR1 SGHDT, CDR2 YYEEEE. The trim removed 2 bases at V and 4 bases at J, leaving 7 bases unmatched. The CDR3: CASSLGDRFGYGYTF. CDR3 DNA: TGTGCCAGCAGCTTAGGGGACAGGTTCGGCTATGGCTACACCTTC.

The table lists this clone with a few counts. The chain couples TRBV7-3 to TRBJ1-6; the D is unclear. Deletions cut 1 base from V and 5 bases from J, with 6 bases between. CDR1 and CDR2 (germline): SGHTA, FQGTGA. The CDR3 sequence is 14 residues long. For the CDR3, the DNA is TGTGCCAGCAGCTTAAAGATGGATAATTCACCCCTCCACTTT. Translating it yields CASSLKMDNSPLHF.

The chain is built from TRBV4-2 and TRBJ2-1, with D possibly matching TRBD1 (6 bases). This CDR3 has 13 amino acids. Trimming took off 6 bases at V and 5 bases at J, with 11 bases between the two ends. Germline assignment: CDR1 LGHNA and CDR2 YNFKEQ. In nucleotides, the CDR3 is TGTGCCAGCAGGGGGGCAGTGAACAATGAGCAGTTCTTC. Its translation is CASRGAVNNEQFF.

The table lists this clone with a count of one. The J gene is TRBJ1-1, the V gene TRBV5-1; tentative D call: TRBD1 (6 bases). CDR3 size: 13 residues. CDR1 SGHRS and CDR2 YFSETQ come from the germline V gene. Between the trimmed V and J ends, which lost 1 base and 4 bases, there was a span of 8 bases. The CDR3 reads CASSLRGGTEAFF. The DNA for the CDR3 is TGCGCCAGCAGCTTGAGGGGGGGCACTGAAGCTTTCTTT.

This sequence joins TRBV5-4 and TRBJ2-3; 8 bases agree with TRBD2. CDR1 SGHNT and CDR2 YYREEE come from the germline V gene (reference sequence). J was trimmed by 2 bases and V by 7 bases; bases with no gene match: 12. This CDR3 is 16 amino acids long. The CDR3, as DNA: TGTGCCAGCTTCTCGAGGGCGGGGGGCTACACAGATACGCAGTATTTT. Protein sequence: CASFSRAGGYTDTQYF.

This clone was counted only a few times. The genes are TRBV19 and TRBJ1-1; possibly TRBD1 for D (6 bases). Trimming shortened V by 4 bases and J by 11 bases, and 17 bases separated the two germline ends. The CDR3 spans 13 residues. Germline V gene lookup returns CDR1 LNHDA and CDR2 SQIVND (reference sequence). The DNA of the CDR3 is TGTGCCAGTAGTACAGGGGACCGCTTCTATGCTTTCTTT. Its protein product is CASSTGDRFYAFF.

The chain couples TRBV11-2 to TRBJ2-3; 7 bases are a match to TRBD2. The CDR3 loop spans 17 amino acids. V shed 6 bases, J shed 2 bases, and the junction held 14 bases outside the gene matches. The V gene's germline CDR1 is SGHAT and CDR2 FQNNGV. CDR3 sequence (DNA): TGTGCCAGCAGGTCGCTTAGGGGCGGGGGAGTCACAGATACGCAGTATTTT. Its protein is CASRSLRGGGVTDTQYF.

The chain combines TRBV2 with TRBJ2-1; D not resolved. CDR1 and CDR2 (germline): SNHLY, FYNNEI. This CDR3 has 14 residues. V lost 2 bases and J lost 6, with 11 bases in between. CDR3 bases: TGTGCCAGCAGTGAATCCCGGGTACCCAATGAGCAGTTCTTC. Protein product: CASSESRVPNEQFF. Full variable domain (outside the CDR3, taken from reference TRBV2 and TRBJ2-1): EPEVTQTPSHQVTQMGQEVILRCVPISNHLYFYWYRQILGQKVEFLVSFYNNEISEKSEIFDDQFSVERPDGSNFTLKIRSTKLEDSAMYFCASSESRVPNEQFFGPGTRLTVL.

The V and J genes are TRBV3-2 and TRBJ1-6. TRBV3-2 is marked as a pseudogene. The CDR3 has 9 amino acids. The CDR3 spells CASSPCRHF. CDR3 DNA sequence: TGTGCCAGCAGCCCCTGTCGCCACTTT.

The chain couples TRBV10-3 to TRBJ2-2, with 11 bases aligning to TRBD2. The trim removed 4 bases at V and 0 bases at J, leaving 1 base unmatched. Germline assignment: CDR1 ENHRY and CDR2 SYGVKD. The CDR3 is 16 amino acids. This chain's CDR3 is CAISVAGGSNTGELFF. The CDR3 DNA is TGTGCCATCAGTGTAGCGGGGGGGTCGAACACCGGGGAGCTGTTTTTT.

The rearrangement uses TRBV11-2 and TRBJ2-6; D is uncertain. V lost 5 bases and J lost 0, with 11 bases in between. CDR3 length equals 16 residues. The germline V gene has CDR1 SGHAT and CDR2 FQNNGV. The CDR3 spells CASSPSRFSGANVLTF. The CDR3, as DNA: TGTGCCAGCAGCCCCTCGCGGTTCTCTGGGGCCAACGTCCTGACTTTC.

V is TRBV6-1 and J is TRBJ2-2; D could derive from TRBD1 or TRBD2 (7 bases each). This CDR3 contains 16 residues. Germline-derived CDR1 and CDR2 are MNHNS and SASEGT. V was trimmed by 1 base and J by 6 bases, leaving 15 bases between them. CDR3 DNA sequence: TGTGCCAGCAGTGAAGGGTCAGGGGGGGTCCCCGGGGAGCTGTTTTTT. It codes for CASSEGSGGVPGELFF.

This chain connects TRBV18 to TRBJ1-1, with a weak D call TRBD1 (5 bases). The CDR3 spans 16 residues. Germline V CDR1 and CDR2: KGHSH, LQKENI. Trimming took off 3 bases at V and 1 base at J, with 15 bases between the two ends. Here the CDR3 DNA reads TGTGCCAGCTCACCGTTCGCTTTGGGGCAGAACACTGAAGCTTTCTTT. It yields the protein CASSPFALGQNTEAFF.

Turning to this clone: One junction end disagrees with the germline gene, perhaps due to a read error. The chain employs TRBV28 and TRBJ2-3, with D possibly being TRBD1 or TRBD2 (6 bases each). Germline values: CDR1 MDHEN, CDR2 SYDVKM. The CDR3 is 14 amino acids. The CDR3 sequence is CASCLGGDRDTQYF. CDR3 nucleotide sequence: TGTGCCAGCTGTTTGGGGGGCGACAGAGATACGCAGTATTTT.

The chain recombines TRBV29-1 with TRBJ2-3; 7 bases are a match to TRBD1. Germline V CDR1 and CDR2: SQVTM, ANQGSEA. The J segment lost 2 bases and the V segment lost 5 bases, leaving 7 bases of the junction unmatched. CDR3 size: 14 residues. This CDR3 is CSVIGGYDTDTQYF. DNA of the CDR3: TGCAGCGTTATAGGGGGCTATGACACAGATACGCAGTATTTT.

The CDR3 DNA reads as TGCGCCAGCAGTGGAGGGGAAACTAGCACAGATACGCAGTATTTT. Protein: CASSGGETSTDTQYF. The chain combines TRBV10-1 with TRBJ2-3; D assignment may be TRBD1 or TRBD2 (5 bases each). V was cut by 4 bases and J by 0 bases, with 11 bases left in between. Germline-derived CDR1 and CDR2 are WNHNN and SYGVQD (reference sequence). This CDR3 contains 15 residues.